This TCR beta chain was documented in a study of shared clonotypes between healthy human individuals. Study outcomes and limitations: Shared clonotypes: approximately 5.3% naive CD4, approximately 3.4% naive CD8, 2.3% memory CD4, approximately 0.4% memory CD8.

This clone was seen just once. Its antigen is unknown. Some clones are missing from TCRdb's copy, which holds only in-frame ones; the method was immunoSEQ multiplex PCR. The table includes roughly 2,500,000 clones, 93% detected once. Germline V gene lookup returns CDR1 SGHTA and CDR2 FQGTGA. The CDR3 is 16 residues long. The V end was cut by 0 bases, the J end by 5 bases, with 15 bases between. Sequencing was done on a sample of naive CD4+ T cells from PBMCs. The subset here: CD45RA+ positively selected. This receptor was obtained from a man younger than 30 in good health. Some clones in this sample may be carry-over from other donors' samples. The chain joins TRBV7-3 to TRBJ2-3, with D perhaps matching TRBD2 (7 bases). The CDR3 coding sequence is TGTGCCAGCAGCTTAACGGTGGGGGGGCACCGAGATACGCAGTATTTT. Its protein product is CASSLTVGGHRDTQYF.